This record covers a single TCR beta chain. From germline, CDR1 is SGHDT and CDR2 YYEEEE. The CDR3 has 15 amino acids. V lost 4 bases and J lost 10; bases outside the gene matches: 16. The source of the sample is a study of T cell changes during pregnancy in multiple sclerosis. TCRdb's copy holds only in-frame clones and misses some; the assay was immunoSEQ multiplex PCR. The sample shows roughly 110,000 clones, 80% to 95% of them seen only once. The sample consisted of peripheral blood, taken after pregnancy. This TCR was sampled from a female donor with multiple sclerosis, enrolled in a pregnancy study. The chain links TRBV5-6 to TRBJ1-2; TRBD1 aligns across 7 bases. This chain's CDR3 is CASSDGYRGLIDYTF. In DNA, the CDR3 is TGTGCCAGCAGCGATGGCTACAGGGGCCTTATAGACTACACCTTC.